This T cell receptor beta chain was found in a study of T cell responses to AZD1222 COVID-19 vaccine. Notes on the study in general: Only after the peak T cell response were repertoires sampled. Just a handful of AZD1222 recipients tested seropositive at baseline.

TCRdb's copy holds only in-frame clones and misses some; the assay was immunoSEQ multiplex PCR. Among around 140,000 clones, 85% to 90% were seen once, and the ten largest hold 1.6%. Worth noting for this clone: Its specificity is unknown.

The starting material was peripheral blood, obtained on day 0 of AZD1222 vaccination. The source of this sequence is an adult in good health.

In DNA form, the CDR3 reads TGTGCCAGCAGACAACTTCAGGATGGCTACACCTTC. Translated: CASRQLQDGYTF. This rearrangement joins TRBV28 to TRBJ1-2; D is unclear. Trimming pared 6 bases from V and 6 bases from J, leaving 11 bases between. The CDR3 is 12 residues long. Germline CDR1 is MDHEN and CDR2 is SYDVKM.